This T cell receptor (beta chain) was documented in a study of blood T cell repertoires in COVID-19. About the research overall: PBMCs, B-cell-depleted T cells, or T cells were the source of the cDNA or gDNA that made up the material.

CDR1 LNHDA and CDR2 SQIVND come from the germline V gene (reference sequence). The germline V and J ends were trimmed by 7 bases and 2 bases, with 15 bases remaining between them. The CDR3 covers 15 residues. Sequenced by immunoSEQ multiplex PCR; TCRdb stores in-frame clones only, minus some. The sample consists of hundreds of thousands of clones, 70% to 90% of them appearing once. The specimen sequenced was peripheral blood. V usage is TRBV19 and J usage is TRBJ1-5; no clear D. This TCR came from a woman aged 25 to 39 who had recovered from COVID-19. The CDR3 protein is CASNYGGYGNQPQHF. As DNA, the CDR3 is TGTGCCAGTAATTATGGAGGGTACGGCAATCAGCCCCAGCATTTT.